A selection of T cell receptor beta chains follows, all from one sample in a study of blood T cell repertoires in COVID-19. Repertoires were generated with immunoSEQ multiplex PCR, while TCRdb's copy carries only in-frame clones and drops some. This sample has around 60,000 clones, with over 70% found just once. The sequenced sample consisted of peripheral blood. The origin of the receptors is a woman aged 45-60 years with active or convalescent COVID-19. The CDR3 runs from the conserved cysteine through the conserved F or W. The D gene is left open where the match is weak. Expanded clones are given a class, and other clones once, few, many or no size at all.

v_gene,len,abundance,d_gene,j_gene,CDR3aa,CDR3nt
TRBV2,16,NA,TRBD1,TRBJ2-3,CASSEAGTGRADTQYF,TGTGCCAGCAGTGAAGCGGGGACAGGGCGGGCAGATACGCAGTATTTT
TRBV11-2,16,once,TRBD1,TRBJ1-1,CASSLGQGVDATEAFF,TGTGCCAGCAGCCTCGGGCAGGGGGTAGATGCCACTGAAGCTTTCTTT
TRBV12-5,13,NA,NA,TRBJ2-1,CASGLGRGSEQFF,TGTGCTAGTGGTTTGGGGAGGGGAAGTGAGCAGTTCTTC
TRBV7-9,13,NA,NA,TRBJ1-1,CASSLDRDREAFF,TGTGCCAGCAGCTTAGACAGAGACCGGGAAGCTTTCTTT
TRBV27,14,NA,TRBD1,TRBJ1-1,CASSPLTGSHEAFF,TGTGCCAGCAGTCCCTTGACAGGGTCGCATGAAGCTTTCTTT
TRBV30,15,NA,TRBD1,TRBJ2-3,CAWSAGTGSTDTQYF,TGTGCCTGGAGTGCCGGGACAGGGTCAACAGATACGCAGTATTTT
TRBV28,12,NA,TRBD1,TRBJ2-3,CASSPRDRMQYF,TGTGCCAGCAGTCCCAGGGACAGGATGCAGTATTTT
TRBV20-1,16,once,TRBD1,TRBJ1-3,CSASLDRGLSGNTIYF,TGCAGTGCTAGTTTGGACAGGGGGTTGTCTGGAAACACCATATATTTT
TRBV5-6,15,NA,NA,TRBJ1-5,CASSLAYRQGQPQHF,TGTGCCAGCAGCTTGGCCTACAGGCAGGGGCAGCCCCAGCATTTT
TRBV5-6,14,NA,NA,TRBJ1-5,CASSWRGSNQPQHF,TGTGCCAGCAGCTGGAGGGGTAGCAATCAGCCCCAGCATTTT
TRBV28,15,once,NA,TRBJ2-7,CASRDWRGTLYEQYF,TGTGCCAGCAGGGACTGGAGGGGAACTCTCTACGAGCAGTACTTC
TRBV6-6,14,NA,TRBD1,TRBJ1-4,CASSYSGRGEKLFF,TGTGCCAGCAGTTACTCAGGCAGGGGGGAAAAACTGTTTTTT
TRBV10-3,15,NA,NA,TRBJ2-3,CAISETGTSTDTQYF,TGTGCCATCAGTGAGACCGGGACTAGCACAGATACGCAGTATTTT
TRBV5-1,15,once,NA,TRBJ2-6,CASSLTSSGANVLTF,TGCGCCAGCAGCTTGACGAGCTCTGGGGCCAACGTCCTGACTTTC
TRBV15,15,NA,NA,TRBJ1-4,CATSGGGTINEKLFF,TGTGCCACCAGCGGGGGGGGGACCATTAATGAAAAACTGTTTTTT
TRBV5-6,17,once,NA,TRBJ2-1,CASSLSGYLMKNNEQFF,TGTGCCAGCAGCTTGAGCGGCTATCTGATGAAAAACAATGAGCAGTTCTTC
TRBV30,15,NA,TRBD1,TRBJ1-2,CAWFGGTGGWYGYTF,TGTGCCTGGTTTGGCGGGACAGGGGGCTGGTATGGCTACACCTTC
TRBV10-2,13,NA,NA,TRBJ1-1,CASSESAGAEAFF,TGCGCCAGCAGTGAATCGGCAGGTGCTGAAGCTTTCTTT
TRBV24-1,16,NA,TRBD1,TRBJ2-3,CATSDPQGAFTDTQYF,TGTGCCACCAGTGACCCTCAGGGGGCCTTCACAGATACGCAGTATTTT
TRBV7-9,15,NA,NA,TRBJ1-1,CASSPGTTLWTEAFF,TGTGCCAGCAGCCCAGGGACAACTCTATGGACTGAAGCTTTCTTT
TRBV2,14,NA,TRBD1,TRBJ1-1,CASSPGTGMTEAFF,TGTGCCAGCAGCCCCGGGACAGGGATGACTGAAGCTTTCTTT
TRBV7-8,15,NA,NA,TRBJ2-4,CASSLGVVQGNIQYF,TGTGCCAGCAGCTTAGGGGTTGTGCAGGGAAACATTCAGTACTTC
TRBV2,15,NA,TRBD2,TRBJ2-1,CASSERDPGGNEQFF,TGTGCCAGCAGTGAGCGGGACCCGGGGGGAAATGAGCAGTTCTTC
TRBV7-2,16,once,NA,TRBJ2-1,CASSPRTGSSYNEQFF,TGTGCCAGCAGCCCCCGAACGGGGAGCTCCTACAATGAGCAGTTCTTC
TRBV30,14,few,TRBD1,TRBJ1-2,CAWVGQGGSYGYTF,TGTGCCTGGGTCGGACAGGGAGGATCCTATGGCTACACCTTC
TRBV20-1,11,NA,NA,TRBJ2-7,CSARGVHEQYF,TGCAGTGCCAGGGGGGTCCACGAGCAGTACTTC
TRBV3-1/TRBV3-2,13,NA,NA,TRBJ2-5,CASSRGRVETQYF,TGTGCCAGCAGCCGCGGCAGAGTAGAGACCCAGTACTTC
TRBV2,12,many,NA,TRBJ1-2,CASSGQGIGYTF,TGTGCCAGCAGTGGGCAGGGTATCGGCTACACCTTC
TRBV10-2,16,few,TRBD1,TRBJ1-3,CASSESATGGGNTIYF,TGCGCCAGCAGTGAGTCTGCGACAGGGGGAGGAAACACCATATATTTT